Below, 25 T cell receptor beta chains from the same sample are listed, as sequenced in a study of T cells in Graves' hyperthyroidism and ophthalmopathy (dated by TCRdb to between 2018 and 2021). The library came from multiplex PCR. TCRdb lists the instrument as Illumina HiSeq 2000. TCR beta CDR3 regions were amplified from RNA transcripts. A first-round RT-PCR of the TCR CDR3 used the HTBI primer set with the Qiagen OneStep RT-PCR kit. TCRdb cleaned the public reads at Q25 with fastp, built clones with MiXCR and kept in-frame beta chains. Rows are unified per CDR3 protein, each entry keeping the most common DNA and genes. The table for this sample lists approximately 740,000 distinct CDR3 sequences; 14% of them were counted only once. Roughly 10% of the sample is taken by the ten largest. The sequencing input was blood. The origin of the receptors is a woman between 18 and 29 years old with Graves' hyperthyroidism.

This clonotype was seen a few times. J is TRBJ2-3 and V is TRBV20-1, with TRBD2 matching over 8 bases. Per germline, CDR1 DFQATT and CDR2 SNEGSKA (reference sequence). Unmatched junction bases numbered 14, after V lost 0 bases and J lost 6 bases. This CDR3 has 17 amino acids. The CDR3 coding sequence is TGCAGTGCTAGAGAAACTGGGAGCGGGAGCCTCGGGGATACGCAGTATTTT. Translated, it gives CSARETGSGSLGDTQYF.

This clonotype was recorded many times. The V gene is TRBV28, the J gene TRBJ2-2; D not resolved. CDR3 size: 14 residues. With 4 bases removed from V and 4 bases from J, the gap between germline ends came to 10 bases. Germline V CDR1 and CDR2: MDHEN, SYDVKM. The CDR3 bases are TGTGCCAGCAGTTCGGAGCAAATCACCGGGGAGCTGTTTTTT. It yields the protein CASSSEQITGELFF.

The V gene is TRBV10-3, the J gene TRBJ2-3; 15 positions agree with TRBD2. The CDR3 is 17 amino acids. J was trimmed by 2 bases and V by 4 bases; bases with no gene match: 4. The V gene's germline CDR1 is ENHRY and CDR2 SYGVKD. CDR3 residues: CAISGGLAGGPTDTQYF. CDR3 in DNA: TGTGCCATCAGTGGGGGACTAGCGGGAGGTCCCACAGATACGCAGTATTTT.

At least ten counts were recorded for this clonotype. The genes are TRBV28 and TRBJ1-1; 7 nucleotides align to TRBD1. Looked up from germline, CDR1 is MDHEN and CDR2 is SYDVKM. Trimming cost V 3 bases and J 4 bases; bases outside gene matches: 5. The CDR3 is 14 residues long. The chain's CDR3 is CASSFEQGSTEAFF. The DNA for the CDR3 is TGTGCCAGCAGTTTTGAACAGGGGAGCACTGAAGCTTTCTTT.

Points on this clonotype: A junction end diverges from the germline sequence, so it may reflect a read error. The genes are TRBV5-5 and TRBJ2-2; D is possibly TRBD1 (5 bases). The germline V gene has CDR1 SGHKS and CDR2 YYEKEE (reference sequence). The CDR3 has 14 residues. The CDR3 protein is CASIKGTNTGELFF. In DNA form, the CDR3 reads TGCGCCAGCATCAAGGGGACGAACACCGGGGAGCTGTTTTTT.

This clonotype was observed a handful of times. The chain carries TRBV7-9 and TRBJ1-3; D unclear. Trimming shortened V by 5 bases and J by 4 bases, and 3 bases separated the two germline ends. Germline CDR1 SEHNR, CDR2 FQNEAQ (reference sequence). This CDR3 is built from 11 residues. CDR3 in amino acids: CASSNGNTIYF. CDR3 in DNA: TGTGCCAGCAGCAACGGAAACACCATATATTTT.

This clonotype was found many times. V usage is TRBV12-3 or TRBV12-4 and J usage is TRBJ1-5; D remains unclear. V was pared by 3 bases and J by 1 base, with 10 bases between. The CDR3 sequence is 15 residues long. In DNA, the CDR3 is TGTGCCAGCAGTTTTGGGCATGGGAGCAATCAGCCCCAGCATTTT. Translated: CASSFGHGSNQPQHF.

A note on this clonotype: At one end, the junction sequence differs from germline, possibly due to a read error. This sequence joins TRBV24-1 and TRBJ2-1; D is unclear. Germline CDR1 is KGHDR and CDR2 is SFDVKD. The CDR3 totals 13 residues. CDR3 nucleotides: TGTGCCACCAGTGACCCAGGCGACAATGAGCAGTCCTTC. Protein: CATSDPGDNEQSF.

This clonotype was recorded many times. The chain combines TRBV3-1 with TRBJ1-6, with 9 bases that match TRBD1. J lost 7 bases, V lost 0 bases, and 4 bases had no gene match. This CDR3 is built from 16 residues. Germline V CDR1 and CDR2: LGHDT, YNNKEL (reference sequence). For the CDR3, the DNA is TGTGCCAGCAGCCAAGATTTGACAGGGGGAAATTCACCCCTCCACTTT. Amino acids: CASSQDLTGGNSPLHF.

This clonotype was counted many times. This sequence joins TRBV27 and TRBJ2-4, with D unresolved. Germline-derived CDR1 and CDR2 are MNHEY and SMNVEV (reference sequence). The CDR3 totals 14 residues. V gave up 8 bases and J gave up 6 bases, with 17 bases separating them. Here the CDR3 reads CASATVPIGNIQYF. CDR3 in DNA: TGTGCCAGCGCCACGGTCCCTATCGGAAACATTCAGTACTTC.

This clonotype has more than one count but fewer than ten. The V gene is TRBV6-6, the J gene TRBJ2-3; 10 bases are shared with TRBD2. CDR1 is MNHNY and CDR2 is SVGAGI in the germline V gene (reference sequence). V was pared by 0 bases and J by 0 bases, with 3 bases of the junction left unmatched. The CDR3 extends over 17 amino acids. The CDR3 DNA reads TGTGCCAGCAGTTACTCGCCACTAGCGGGGAGCACAGATACGCAGTATTTT. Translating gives CASSYSPLAGSTDTQYF.

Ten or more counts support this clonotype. CDR3 residues: CSAAGTSGDNEQFF. The CDR3 bases are TGCAGTGCTGCCGGGACTAGCGGGGACAATGAGCAGTTCTTC. V and J are TRBV20-1 and TRBJ2-1; 13 bases map to TRBD2. Trimming cost V 5 bases and J 5 bases; bases outside gene matches: 3. This CDR3 spans 14 amino acids. CDR1 is DFQATT and CDR2 is SNEGSKA in the germline V gene (reference sequence).

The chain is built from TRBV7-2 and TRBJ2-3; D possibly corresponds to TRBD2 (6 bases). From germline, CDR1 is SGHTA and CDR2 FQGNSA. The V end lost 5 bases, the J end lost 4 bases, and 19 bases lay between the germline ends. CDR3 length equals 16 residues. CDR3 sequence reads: CASSPHRGSLADTQYF. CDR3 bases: TGTGCCAGCAGCCCCCATCGGGGGAGTCTGGCAGATACGCAGTATTTT. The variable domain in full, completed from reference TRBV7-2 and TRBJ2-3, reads GAGVSQSPSNKVTEKGKDVELRCDPISGHTALYWYRQSLGQGLEFLIYFQGNSAPDKSGLPSDRFSAERTGGSVSTLTIQRTQQEDSAVYLCASSPHRGSLADTQYFGPGTRLTVL.

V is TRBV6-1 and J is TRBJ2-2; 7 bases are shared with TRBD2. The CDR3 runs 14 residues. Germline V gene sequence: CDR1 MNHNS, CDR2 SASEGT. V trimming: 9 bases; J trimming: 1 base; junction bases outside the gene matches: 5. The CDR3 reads CASKRGWNTGELFF. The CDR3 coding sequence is TGTGCCAGTAAGCGGGGCTGGAACACCGGGGAGCTGTTTTTT.

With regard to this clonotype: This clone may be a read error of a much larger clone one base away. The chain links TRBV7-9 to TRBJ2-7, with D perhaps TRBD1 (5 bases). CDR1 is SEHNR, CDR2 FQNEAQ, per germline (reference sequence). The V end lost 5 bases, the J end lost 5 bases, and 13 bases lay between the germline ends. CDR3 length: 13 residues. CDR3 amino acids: CASSQGWMNEQYF. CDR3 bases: TGTGCCAGCAGCCAGGGATGGATGAACGAGCAGTACTTC.

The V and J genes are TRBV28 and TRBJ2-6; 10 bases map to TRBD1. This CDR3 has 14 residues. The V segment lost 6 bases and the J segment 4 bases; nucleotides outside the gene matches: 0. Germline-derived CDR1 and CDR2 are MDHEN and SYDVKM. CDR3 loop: CASRDRGGANVLTF. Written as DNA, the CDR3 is TGTGCCAGCAGGGACAGGGGGGGGGCCAACGTCCTGACTTTC.

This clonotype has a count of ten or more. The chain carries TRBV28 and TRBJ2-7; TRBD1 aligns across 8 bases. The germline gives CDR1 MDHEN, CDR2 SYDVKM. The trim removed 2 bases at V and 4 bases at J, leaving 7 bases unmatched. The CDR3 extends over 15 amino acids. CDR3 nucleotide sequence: TGTGCCAGCAGTTTAGCCCGGACAGGGTGGTACGAGCAGTACTTC. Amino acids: CASSLARTGWYEQYF. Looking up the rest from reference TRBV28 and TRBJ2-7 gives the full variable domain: DVKVTQSSRYLVKRTGEKVFLECVQDMDHENMFWYRQDPGLGLRLIYFSYDVKMKEKGDIPEGYSVSREKKERFSLILESASTNQTSMYLCASSLARTGWYEQYFGPGTRLTVT.

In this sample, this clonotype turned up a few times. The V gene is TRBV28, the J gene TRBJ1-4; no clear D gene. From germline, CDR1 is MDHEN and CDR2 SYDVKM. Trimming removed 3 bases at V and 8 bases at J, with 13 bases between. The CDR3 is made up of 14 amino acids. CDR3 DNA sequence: TGTGCCAGCAGTTTCGGCGGCCATTCCGAAAAACTGTTTTTT. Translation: CASSFGGHSEKLFF.

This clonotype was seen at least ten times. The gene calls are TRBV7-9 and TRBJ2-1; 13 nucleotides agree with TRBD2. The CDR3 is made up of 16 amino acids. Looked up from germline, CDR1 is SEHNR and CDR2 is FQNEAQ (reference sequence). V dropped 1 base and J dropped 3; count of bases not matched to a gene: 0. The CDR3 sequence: CASSLGLAGGYNEQFF. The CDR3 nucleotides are TGTGCCAGCAGCTTAGGACTAGCGGGAGGCTACAATGAGCAGTTCTTC.

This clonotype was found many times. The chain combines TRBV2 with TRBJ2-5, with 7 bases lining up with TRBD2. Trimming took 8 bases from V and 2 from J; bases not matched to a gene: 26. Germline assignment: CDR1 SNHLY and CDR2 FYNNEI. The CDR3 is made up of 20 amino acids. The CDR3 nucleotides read TGTGCCAGCCAAACCCCTGGAACTAGCGACTTCATATCGGTTCAAGAGACCCAGTACTTC. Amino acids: CASQTPGTSDFISVQETQYF.

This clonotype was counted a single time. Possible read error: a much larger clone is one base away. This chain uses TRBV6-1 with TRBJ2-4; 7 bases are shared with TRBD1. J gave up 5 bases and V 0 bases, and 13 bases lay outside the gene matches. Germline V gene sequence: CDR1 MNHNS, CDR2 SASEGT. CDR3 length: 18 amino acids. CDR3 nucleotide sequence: TGTGCCAGCAGTGAAGCGAGGGGGCTAACATCCGCCGAAAACATTCAGTACTTC. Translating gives CASSEARGLTSAENIQYF.

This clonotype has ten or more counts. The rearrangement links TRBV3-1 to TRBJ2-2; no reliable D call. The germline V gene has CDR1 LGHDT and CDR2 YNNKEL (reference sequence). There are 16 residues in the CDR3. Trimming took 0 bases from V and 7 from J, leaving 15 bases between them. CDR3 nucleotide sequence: TGTGCCAGCAGCCAAGATCTCGGGCCGCCGGGCGGGGAGCTGTTTTTT. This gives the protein CASSQDLGPPGGELFF.

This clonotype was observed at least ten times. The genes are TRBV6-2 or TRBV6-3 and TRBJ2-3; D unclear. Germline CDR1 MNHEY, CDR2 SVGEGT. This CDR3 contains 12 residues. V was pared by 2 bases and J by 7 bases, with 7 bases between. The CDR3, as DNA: TGTGCCAGCAGTTACCCGGAGAATACGCAGTATTTT. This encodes CASSYPENTQYF.

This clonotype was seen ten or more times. CDR3 in amino acids: CASRGGQAYEQYF. CDR3 nucleotide sequence: TGTGCCAGCAGAGGAGGACAGGCCTACGAGCAGTACTTC. The V gene is TRBV6-1, the J gene TRBJ2-7; TRBD1 matches at 7 bases. The germline V gene encodes CDR1 MNHNS and CDR2 SASEGT. The V and J ends lost 6 bases and 2 bases, in that order; junction bases with no gene match: 4. This CDR3 contains 13 residues.

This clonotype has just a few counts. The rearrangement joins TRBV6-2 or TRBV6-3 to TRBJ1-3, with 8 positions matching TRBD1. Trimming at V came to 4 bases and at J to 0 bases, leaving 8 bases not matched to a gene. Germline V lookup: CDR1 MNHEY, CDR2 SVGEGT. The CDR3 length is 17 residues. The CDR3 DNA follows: TGTGCCAGCAGTTCGAGACAGGGGCAACACTCTGGAAACACCATATATTTT. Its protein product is CASSSRQGQHSGNTIYF.